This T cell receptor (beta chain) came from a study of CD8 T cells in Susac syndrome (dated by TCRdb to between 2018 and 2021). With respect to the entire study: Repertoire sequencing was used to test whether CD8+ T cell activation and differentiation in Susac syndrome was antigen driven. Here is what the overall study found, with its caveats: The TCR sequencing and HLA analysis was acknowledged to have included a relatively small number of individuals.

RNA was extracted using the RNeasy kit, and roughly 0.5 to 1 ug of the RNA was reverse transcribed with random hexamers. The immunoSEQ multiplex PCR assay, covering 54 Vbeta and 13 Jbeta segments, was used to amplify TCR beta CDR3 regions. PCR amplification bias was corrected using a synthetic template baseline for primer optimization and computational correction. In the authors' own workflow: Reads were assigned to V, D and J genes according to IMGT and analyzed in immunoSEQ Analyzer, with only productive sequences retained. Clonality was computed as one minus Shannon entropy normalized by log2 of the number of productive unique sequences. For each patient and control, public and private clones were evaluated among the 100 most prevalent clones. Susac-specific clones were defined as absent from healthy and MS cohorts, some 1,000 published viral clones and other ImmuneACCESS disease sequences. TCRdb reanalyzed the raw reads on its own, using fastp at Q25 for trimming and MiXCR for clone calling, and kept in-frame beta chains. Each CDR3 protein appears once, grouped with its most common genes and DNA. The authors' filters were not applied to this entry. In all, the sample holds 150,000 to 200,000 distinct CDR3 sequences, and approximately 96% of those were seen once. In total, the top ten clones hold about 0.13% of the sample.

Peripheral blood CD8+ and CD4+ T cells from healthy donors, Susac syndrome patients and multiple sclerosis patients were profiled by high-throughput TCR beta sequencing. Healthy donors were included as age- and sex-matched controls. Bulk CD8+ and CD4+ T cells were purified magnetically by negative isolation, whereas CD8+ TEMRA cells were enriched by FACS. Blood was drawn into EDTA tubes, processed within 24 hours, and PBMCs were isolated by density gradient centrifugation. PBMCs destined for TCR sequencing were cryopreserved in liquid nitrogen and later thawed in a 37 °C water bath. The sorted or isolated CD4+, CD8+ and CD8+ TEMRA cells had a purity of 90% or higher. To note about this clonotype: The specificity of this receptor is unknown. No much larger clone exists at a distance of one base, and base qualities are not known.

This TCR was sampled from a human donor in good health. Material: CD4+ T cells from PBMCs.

The DNA reads TGTGCCAGCTCACCACCGGGGAACACCGGGGAGCTGTTTTTT. It codes for CASSPPGNTGELFF. The rearranged segments are TRBV18 and TRBJ2-2, with the D segment identity uncertain. V is reduced by 0 bases and J by 1 base, leaving a spacing of 3 bases between them. The CDR3, cysteine through phenylalanine, is 14 amino acids long. Left in the record is the CDR3 DNA by itself, 42 bases read in frame from the first base. From the germline V gene, CDR1 is KGHSH and CDR2 is LQKENI.